Many counts were recorded for the clone carrying this TCR beta chain. What it binds is unknown. Some clones are missing from TCRdb's copy, which holds only in-frame ones; the method was immunoSEQ multiplex PCR. In total the sample includes about 37,000 clones, none of them seen once. J gave up 7 bases and V 3 bases, and 5 bases lay outside the gene matches. The CDR3 totals 15 residues. The germline V gene encodes CDR1 SGDLS and CDR2 YYNGEE. These data come from a study of T cells after posttransplantation cyclophosphamide. Study results and caveats: Later blood repertoires were often dominated by clones from the donor CD8+ memory compartment.

The origin of this receptor is a man in his thirties or forties in good health and a related stem cell transplant donor. The V gene is TRBV9, the J gene TRBJ1-4; 11 nucleotides match TRBD1. The sample comprised PBMCs. CDR3 sequence (DNA): TGTGCCAGCAGCGCCCGGGACAGGGGGATTGAAAAACTGTTTTTT. Protein product: CASSARDRGIEKLFF. The full variable domain, completed using reference TRBV9 and TRBJ1-4, is DSGVTQTPKHLITATGQRVTLRCSPRSGDLSVYWYQQSLDQGLQFLIQYYNGEERAKGNILERFSAQQFPDLHSELNLSSLELGDSALYFCASSARDRGIEKLFFGSGTQLSVL.